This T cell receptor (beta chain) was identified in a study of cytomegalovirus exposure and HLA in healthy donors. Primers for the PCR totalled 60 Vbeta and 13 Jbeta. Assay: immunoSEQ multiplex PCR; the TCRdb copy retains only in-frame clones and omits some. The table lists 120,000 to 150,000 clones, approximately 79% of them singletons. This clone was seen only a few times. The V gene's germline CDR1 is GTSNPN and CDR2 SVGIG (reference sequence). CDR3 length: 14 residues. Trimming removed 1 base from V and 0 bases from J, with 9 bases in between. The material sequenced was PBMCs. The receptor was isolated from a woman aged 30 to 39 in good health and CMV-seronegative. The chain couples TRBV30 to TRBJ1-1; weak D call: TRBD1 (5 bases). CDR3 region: CAWSATVMNTEAFF. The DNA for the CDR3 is TGTGCCTGGAGTGCGACAGTGATGAACACTGAAGCTTTCTTT.